This T cell receptor beta chain was retrieved from a study of cytomegalovirus exposure and HLA in healthy donors. Study-level background: Earlier, fewer than 140 million unique TCR beta sequences were recovered from approximately 180 million T cells by an analysis.

In the PCR, 60 Vbeta and 13 Jbeta primers were used. Clones were read by immunoSEQ multiplex PCR, and TCRdb kept only the in-frame ones, dropping some. The sample comprises fewer than 350,000 clones, 70% to 90% of which are singletons, and 2% to 3% rests with the top ten. This CDR3 comprises 17 residues. The germline V gene encodes CDR1 LNHDA and CDR2 SQIVND (reference sequence). V dropped 5 bases and J dropped 0 bases, with 14 bases sitting between them. The V call is TRBV19, the J call TRBJ2-6; weak D call: TRBD2 (5 bases). The source is a woman aged 18-29 years in good health and CMV-seronegative. The sample was PBMCs. CDR3 sequence (DNA): TGTGCCAGTAGTCGAAGGTTAGGGAGCTCTGGGGCCAACGTCCTGACTTTC. It encodes CASSRRLGSSGANVLTF.